This TCR beta chain was retrieved from a study of cytomegalovirus exposure and HLA in healthy donors. In the study overall: Early released data comprised around 80 million unique TCRs from HLA-typed donors. When 398 donors were genotyped, 80% to 90% of them were found to fall in the Caucasian-associated ancestry cluster.

Per the germline V gene, CDR1 is SQVTM and CDR2 is ANQGSEA. The V and J ends lost 6 bases and 4 bases, in that order; junction bases with no gene match: 10. CDR3 length: 15 amino acids. This clone was detected only once. Its antigen is as yet unknown. This PCR relied on a set of 60 Vbeta primers and 13 Jbeta primers. Some clones are missing from TCRdb's copy, which holds only in-frame ones; the method was immunoSEQ multiplex PCR. The sample shows 150,000 to 250,000 clones, 85% of them seen only once. Findings of the study overall: Rarity characterized most TCR sequences, yet some public TCRs appeared in many donors. Later examination showed HLA-associated TCR beta chains had greater clonal expansion than equally common others.

The sequencing sample was made of PBMCs. V is TRBV29-1 and J is TRBJ2-2; 8 nucleotides match TRBD2. This receptor was obtained from a woman aged 50 to 60 in good health and CMV-seronegative. CDR3 protein: CSVEKIAGRTGELFF. In nucleotides, the CDR3 is TGCAGCGTGGAAAAAATAGCGGGACGCACCGGGGAGCTGTTTTTT.